This T cell receptor (beta chain) emerged from a study of cytomegalovirus exposure and HLA in healthy donors. Germline CDR1 is SEHNR and CDR2 is FQNEAQ (reference sequence). Unmatched junction bases numbered 6, after V lost 2 bases and J lost 9 bases. The CDR3 is 15 amino acids. The study ran its PCR with 60 Vbeta and 13 Jbeta primers. Assay used: immunoSEQ multiplex PCR; TCRdb lists only in-frame clones, some missing. The table counts around 100,000 clones; about 3% lies in the top ten. Sequencing input: PBMCs. The chain carries TRBV7-9 and TRBJ2-1; 11 bases are a match to TRBD2. This sequence was found in a man between 40 and 49 years old in good health and CMV-seronegative. As DNA, the CDR3 is TGTGCCAGCAGCTTATTTTTGACTAGCGGGACTGAGCAGTTCTTC. Translation gives CASSLFLTSGTEQFF. Using reference TRBV7-9 and TRBJ2-1 for the parts outside the CDR3, the full variable domain is DTGVSQNPRHKITKRGQNVTFRCDPISEHNRLYWYRQTLGQGPEFLTYFQNEAQLEKSRLLSDRFSAERPKGSFSTLEIQRTEQGDSAMYLCASSLFLTSGTEQFFGPGTRLTVL.